The TCR beta chain under discussion was sequenced for a study of blood T cell repertoires in COVID-19. About the research overall: Whether acute or convalescent, the COVID-19 samples came from the United States, Italy and Spain. PBMCs, B-cell-depleted T cells, or T cells were the source of the cDNA or gDNA that made up the material.

From germline, CDR1 is SEHNR and CDR2 FQNEAQ (reference sequence). J lost 3 bases, V lost 4 bases, and 3 bases had no gene match. The CDR3 is 13 residues long. The authors' processing: Using reference gene primer amplification, nucleated cell counts were estimated. Only in-frame clones appear in the TCRdb table, and some are missing; sequencing was by immunoSEQ multiplex PCR. That table furnishes V, J and clone size, whereas the DNA furnished D and trimming. The data show approximately 210,000 clones, 75% to 90% seen once. Only one count was recorded for this clone. The sequence derives from a woman aged 40 to 49 with acute or convalescent COVID-19. This chain joins TRBV7-9 and TRBJ2-7, with 7 bases aligning to TRBD1. Sequenced material: peripheral blood. The CDR3 sequence: CASSSWDSYEQYV. The DNA of the CDR3 is TGTGCCAGCAGCTCGTGGGACAGCTACGAGCAGTACGTC.